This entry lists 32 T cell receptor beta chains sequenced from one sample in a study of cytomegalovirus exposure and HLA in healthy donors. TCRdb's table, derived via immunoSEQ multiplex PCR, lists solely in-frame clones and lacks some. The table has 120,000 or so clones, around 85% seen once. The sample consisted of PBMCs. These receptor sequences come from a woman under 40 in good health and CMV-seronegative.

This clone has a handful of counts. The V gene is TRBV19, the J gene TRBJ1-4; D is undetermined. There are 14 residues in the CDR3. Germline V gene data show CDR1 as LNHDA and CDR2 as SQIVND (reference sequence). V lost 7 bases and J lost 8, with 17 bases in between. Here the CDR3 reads CASTDRRSGEKLFF. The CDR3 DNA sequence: TGTGCCAGTACCGACCGGAGGAGTGGGGAAAAACTGTTTTTT. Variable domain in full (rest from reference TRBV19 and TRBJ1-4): DGGITQSPKYLFRKEGQNVTLSCEQNLNHDAMYWYRQDPGQGLRLIYYSQIVNDFQKGDIAEGYSVSREKKESFPLTVTSAQKNPTAFYLCASTDRRSGEKLFFGSGTQLSVL.

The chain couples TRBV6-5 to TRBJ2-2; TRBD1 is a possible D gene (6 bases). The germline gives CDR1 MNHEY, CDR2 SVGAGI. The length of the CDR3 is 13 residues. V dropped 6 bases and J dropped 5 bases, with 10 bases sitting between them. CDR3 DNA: TGTGCCAGCAGCCACAGGGAGACCGGGGAGCTGTTTTTT. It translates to CASSHRETGELFF.

The CDR3 is CASSMSPLTSTDTQYF. CDR3 in DNA: TGTGCCAGTAGTATGTCGCCTCTCACTAGCACAGATACGCAGTATTTT. The rearrangement links TRBV19 to TRBJ2-3; D not resolved. Germline CDR1 reads LNHDA; CDR2 reads SQIVND (reference sequence). The length of the CDR3 is 16 residues. V lost 3 bases and J lost 0, with 13 bases in between.

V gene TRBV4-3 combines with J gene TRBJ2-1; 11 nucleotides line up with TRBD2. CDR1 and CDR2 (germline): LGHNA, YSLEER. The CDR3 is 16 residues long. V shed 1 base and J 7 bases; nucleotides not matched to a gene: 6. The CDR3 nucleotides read TGCGCCAGCAGCCAAGTCAGGACTAGCGGGCCGAATGAGCAGTTCTTC. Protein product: CASSQVRTSGPNEQFF.

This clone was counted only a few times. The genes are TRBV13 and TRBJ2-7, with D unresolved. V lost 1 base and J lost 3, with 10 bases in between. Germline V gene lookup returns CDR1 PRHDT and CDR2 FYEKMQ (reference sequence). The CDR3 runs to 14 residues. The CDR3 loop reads CASSLDDKSYEQYF. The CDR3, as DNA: TGTGCCAGCAGCTTAGACGACAAGAGCTACGAGCAGTACTTC.

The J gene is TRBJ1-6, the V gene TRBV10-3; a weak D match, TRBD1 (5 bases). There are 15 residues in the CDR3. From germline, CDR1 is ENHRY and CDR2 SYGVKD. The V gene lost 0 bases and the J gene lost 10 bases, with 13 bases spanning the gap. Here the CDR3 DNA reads TGTGCCATCAGTGAGTCGGCAGGGATAGGCTCACCCCTCCACTTT. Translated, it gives CAISESAGIGSPLHF.

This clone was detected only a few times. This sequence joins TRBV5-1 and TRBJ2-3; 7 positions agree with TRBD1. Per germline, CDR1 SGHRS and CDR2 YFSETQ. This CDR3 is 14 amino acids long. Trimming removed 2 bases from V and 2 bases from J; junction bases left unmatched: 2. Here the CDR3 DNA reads TGCGCCAGCAGCTTCAGGGGGACCACAGATACGCAGTATTTT. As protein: CASSFRGTTDTQYF.

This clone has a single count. CDR3 DNA sequence: TGTGCCAGCAGTCCGACAGGGGGCCGGAGCACTGAAGCTTTCTTT. Amino acid sequence: CASSPTGGRSTEAFF. The gene calls are TRBV27 and TRBJ1-1, with 10 positions matching TRBD1. The V gene's germline CDR1 is MNHEY and CDR2 SMNVEV (reference sequence). This CDR3 has 15 residues. Trimming cost V 5 bases and J 4 bases; bases outside gene matches: 7.

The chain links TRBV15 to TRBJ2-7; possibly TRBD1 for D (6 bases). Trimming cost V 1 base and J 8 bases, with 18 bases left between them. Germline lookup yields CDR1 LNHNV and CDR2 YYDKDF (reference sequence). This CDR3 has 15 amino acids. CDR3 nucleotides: TGTGCCACCAGCAGAGGAGGGGGTGGAGGTTTGCAGCAGTACTTC. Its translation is CATSRGGGGGLQQYF. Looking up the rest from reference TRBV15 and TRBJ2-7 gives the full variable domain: DAMVIQNPRYQVTQFGKPVTLSCSQTLNHNVMYWYQQKSSQAPKLLFHYYDKDFNNEADTPDNFQSRRPNTSFCFLDIRSPGLGDTAMYLCATSRGGGGGLQQYFGPGTRLTVT.

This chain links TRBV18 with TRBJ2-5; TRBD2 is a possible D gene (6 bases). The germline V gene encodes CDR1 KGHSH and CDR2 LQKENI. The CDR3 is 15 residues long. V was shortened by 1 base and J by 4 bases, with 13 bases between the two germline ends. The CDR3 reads CASSPQGGGGETQYF. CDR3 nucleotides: TGTGCCAGCTCACCACAGGGAGGAGGTGGAGAGACCCAGTACTTC.

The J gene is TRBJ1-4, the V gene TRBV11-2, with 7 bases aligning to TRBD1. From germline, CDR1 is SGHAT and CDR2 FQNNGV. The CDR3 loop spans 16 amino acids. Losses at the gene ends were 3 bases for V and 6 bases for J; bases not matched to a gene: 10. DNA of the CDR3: TGTGCCAGCAGCTTTCACAGGGGCCTAGGGGATGAAAAACTGTTTTTT. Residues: CASSFHRGLGDEKLFF.

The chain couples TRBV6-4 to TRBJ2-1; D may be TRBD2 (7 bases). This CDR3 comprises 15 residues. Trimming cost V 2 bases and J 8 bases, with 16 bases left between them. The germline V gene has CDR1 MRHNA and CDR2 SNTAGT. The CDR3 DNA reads TGTGCCAGCAGTGACCAACATGGAGGGGGGGATGAGCAGTTCTTC. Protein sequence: CASSDQHGGGDEQFF.

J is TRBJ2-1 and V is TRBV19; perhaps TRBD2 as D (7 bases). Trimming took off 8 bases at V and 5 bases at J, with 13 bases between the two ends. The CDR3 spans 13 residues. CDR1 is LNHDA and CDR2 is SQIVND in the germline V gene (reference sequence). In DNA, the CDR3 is TGTGCCAGTGGGGGGGCAAGGGACAATGAGCAGTTCTTC. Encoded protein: CASGGARDNEQFF.

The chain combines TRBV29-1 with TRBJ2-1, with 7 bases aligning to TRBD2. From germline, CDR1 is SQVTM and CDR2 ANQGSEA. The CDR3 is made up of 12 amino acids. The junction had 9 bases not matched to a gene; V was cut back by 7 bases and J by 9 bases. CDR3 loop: CSAGTTLGEQFF. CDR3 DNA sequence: TGCAGCGCCGGGACTACCTTAGGTGAGCAGTTCTTC.

The CDR3 protein is CASSLASGVGAQETQYF. For the CDR3, the DNA is TGTGCCAGCAGCTTGGCTAGCGGGGTGGGCGCCCAAGAGACCCAGTACTTC. The chain links TRBV5-4 to TRBJ2-5, with 9 bases fitting TRBD2. V lost 0 bases, J lost 1 base, and 7 bases stayed unmatched. CDR1 is SGHNT, CDR2 YYREEE, per germline (reference sequence). The CDR3 is 17 residues long.

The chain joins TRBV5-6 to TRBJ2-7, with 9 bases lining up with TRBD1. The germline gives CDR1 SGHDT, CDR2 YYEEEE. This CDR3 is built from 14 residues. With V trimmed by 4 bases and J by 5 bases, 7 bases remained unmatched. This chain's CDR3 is CASSVLQGANEQYF. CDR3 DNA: TGTGCCAGCAGCGTATTACAGGGGGCCAACGAGCAGTACTTC.

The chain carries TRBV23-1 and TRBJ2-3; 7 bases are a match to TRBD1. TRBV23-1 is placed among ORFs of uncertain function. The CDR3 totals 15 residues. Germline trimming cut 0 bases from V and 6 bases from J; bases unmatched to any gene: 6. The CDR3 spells CASSQSRTGGDTQYF. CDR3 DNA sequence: TGCGCCAGCAGTCAATCCCGGACAGGTGGCGATACGCAGTATTTT.

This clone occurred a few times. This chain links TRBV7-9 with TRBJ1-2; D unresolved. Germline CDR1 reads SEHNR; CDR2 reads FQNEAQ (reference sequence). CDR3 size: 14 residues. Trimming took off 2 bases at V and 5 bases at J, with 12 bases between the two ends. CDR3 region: CASSLNSIPYGYTF. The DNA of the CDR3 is TGTGCCAGCAGCTTAAATTCCATCCCATATGGCTACACCTTC.

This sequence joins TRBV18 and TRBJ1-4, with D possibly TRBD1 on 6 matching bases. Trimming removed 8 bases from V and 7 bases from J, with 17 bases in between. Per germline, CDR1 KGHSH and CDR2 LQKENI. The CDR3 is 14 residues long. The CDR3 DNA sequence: TGTGCCAGCACGGCGGGGGCGCGTGTTGAAAAACTGTTTTTT. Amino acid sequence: CASTAGARVEKLFF.

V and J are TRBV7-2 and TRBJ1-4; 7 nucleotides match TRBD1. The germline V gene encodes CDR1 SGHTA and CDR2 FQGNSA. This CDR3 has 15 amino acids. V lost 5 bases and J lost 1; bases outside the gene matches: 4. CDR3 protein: CASSLRQGTNEKLFF. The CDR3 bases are TGTGCCAGCAGCCTCCGACAGGGAACTAATGAAAAACTGTTTTTT.

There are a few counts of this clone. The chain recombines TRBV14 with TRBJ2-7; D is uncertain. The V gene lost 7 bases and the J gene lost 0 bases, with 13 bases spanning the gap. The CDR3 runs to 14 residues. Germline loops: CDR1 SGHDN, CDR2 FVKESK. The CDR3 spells CASKREESSYEQYF. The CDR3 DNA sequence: TGTGCCAGCAAGCGTGAGGAAAGCTCCTACGAGCAGTACTTC. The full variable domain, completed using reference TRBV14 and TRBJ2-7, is EAGVTQFPSHSVIEKGQTVTLRCDPISGHDNLYWYRRVMGKEIKFLLHFVKESKQDESGMPNNRFLAERTGGTYSTLKVQPAELEDSGVYFCASKREESSYEQYFGPGTRLTVT.

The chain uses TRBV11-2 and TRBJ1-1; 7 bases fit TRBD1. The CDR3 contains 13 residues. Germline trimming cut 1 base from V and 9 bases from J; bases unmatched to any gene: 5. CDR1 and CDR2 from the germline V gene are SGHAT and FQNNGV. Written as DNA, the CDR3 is TGTGCCAGCAGCTTAGTCGAGGGGGCAAAAGCTTTCTTT. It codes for CASSLVEGAKAFF. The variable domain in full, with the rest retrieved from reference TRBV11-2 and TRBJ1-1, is EAGVAQSPRYKIIEKRQSVAFWCNPISGHATLYWYQQILGQGPKLLIQFQNNGVVDDSQLPKDRFSAERLKGVDSTLKIQPAKLEDSAVYLCASSLVEGAKAFFGQGTRLTVV.

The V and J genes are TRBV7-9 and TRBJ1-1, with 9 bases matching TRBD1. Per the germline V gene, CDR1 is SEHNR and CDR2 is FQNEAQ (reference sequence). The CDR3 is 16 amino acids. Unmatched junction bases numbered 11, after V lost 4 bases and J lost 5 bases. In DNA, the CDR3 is TGTGCCAGCAGCTCAACCGGACAGGGGAGGAGGACTGAAGCTTTCTTT. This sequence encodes CASSSTGQGRRTEAFF.

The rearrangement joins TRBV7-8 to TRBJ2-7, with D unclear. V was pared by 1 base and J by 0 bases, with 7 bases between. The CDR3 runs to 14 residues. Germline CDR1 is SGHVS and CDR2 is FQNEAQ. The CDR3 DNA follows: TGTGCCAGCAGCTTAGTGTACAGCTCCTACGAGCAGTACTTC. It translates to CASSLVYSSYEQYF. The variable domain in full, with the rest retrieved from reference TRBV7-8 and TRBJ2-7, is GAGVSQSPRYKVAKRGQDVALRCDPISGHVSLFWYQQALGQGPEFLTYFQNEAQLDKSGLPSDRFFAERPEGSVSTLKIQRTQQEDSAVYLCASSLVYSSYEQYFGPGTRLTVT.

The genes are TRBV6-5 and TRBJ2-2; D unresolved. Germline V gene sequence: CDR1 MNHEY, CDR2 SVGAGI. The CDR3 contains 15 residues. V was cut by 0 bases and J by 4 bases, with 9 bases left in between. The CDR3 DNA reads TGTGCCAGCAGTTACTCGCGGCCATCCACCGGGGAGCTGTTTTTT. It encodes CASSYSRPSTGELFF.

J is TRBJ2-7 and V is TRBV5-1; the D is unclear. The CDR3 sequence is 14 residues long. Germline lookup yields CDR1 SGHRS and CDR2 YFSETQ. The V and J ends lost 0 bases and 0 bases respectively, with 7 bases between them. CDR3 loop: CASSLDSISYEQYF. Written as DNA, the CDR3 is TGCGCCAGCAGCTTGGACAGTATCTCCTACGAGCAGTACTTC.

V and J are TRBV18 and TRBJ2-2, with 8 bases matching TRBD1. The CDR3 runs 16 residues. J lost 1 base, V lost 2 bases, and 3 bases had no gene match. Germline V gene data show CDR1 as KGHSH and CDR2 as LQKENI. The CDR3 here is CASSPVDRGNTGELFF. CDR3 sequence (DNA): TGTGCCAGCTCACCAGTCGACAGGGGGAACACCGGGGAGCTGTTTTTT.

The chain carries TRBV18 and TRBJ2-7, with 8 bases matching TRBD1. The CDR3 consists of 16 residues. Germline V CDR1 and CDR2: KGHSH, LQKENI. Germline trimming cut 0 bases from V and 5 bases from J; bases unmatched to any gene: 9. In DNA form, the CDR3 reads TGTGCCAGCTCACCACCCAGGTCCCAGGGGGCGAACGAGCAGTACTTC. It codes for CASSPPRSQGANEQYF. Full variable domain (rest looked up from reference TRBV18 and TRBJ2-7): NAGVMQNPRHLVRRRGQEARLRCSPMKGHSHVYWYRQLPEEGLKFMVYLQKENIIDESGMPKERFSAEFPKEGPSILRIQQVVRGDSAAYFCASSPPRSQGANEQYFGPGTRLTVT.

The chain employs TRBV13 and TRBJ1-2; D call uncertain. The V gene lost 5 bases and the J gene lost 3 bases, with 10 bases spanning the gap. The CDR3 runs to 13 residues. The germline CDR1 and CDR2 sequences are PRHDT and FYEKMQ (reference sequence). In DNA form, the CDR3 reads TGTGCCAGCAGCGCTGAGGGTCACTATGGCTACACCTTC. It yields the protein CASSAEGHYGYTF.

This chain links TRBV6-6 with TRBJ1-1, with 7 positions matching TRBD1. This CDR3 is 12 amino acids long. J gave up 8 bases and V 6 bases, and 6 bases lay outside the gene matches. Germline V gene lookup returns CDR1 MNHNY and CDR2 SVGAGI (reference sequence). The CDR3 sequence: CASSLYRGEAFF. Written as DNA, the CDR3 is TGTGCCAGCAGCCTATACAGGGGAGAAGCTTTCTTT.

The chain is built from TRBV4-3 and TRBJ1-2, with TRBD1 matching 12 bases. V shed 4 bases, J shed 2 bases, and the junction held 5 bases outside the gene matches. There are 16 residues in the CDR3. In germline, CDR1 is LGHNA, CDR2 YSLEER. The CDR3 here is CASSPGTGGLNYGYTF. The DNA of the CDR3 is TGCGCCAGCAGCCCCGGGACAGGGGGCCTAAACTATGGCTACACCTTC.

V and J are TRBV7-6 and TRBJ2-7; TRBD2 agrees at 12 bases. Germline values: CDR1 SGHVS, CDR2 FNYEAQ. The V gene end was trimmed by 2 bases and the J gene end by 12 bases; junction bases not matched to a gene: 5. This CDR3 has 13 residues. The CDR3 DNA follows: TGTGCCAGCAGCTTACCTAGCGGGGGGGATATGTACTTC. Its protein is CASSLPSGGDMYF.